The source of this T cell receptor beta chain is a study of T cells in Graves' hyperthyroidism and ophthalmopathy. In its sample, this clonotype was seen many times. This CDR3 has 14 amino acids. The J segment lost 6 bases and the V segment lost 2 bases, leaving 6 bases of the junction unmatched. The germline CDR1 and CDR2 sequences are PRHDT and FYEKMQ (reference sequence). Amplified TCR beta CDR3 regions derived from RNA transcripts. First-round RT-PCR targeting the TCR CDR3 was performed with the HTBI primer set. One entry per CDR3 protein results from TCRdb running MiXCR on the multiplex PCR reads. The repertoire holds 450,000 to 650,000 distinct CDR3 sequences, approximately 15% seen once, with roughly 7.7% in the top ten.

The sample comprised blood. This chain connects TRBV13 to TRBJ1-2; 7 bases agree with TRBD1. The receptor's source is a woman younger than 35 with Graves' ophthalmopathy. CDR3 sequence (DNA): TGTGCCAGCAGCTTAACGGGACAGACCAATGGCTACACCTTC. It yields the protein CASSLTGQTNGYTF. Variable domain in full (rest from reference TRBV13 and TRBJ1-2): AAGVIQSPRHLIKEKRETATLKCYPIPRHDTVYWYQQGPGQDPQFLISFYEKMQSDKGSIPDRFSAQQFSDYHSELNMSSLELGDSALYFCASSLTGQTNGYTFGSGTRLTVV.